The 19 T cell receptor beta chains below all came from one sample that was sequenced in a study of brain T cells in children with intractable seizures. Profiled with immunoSEQ multiplex PCR; TCRdb holds only in-frame clones, not every one. The profile covers about 80,000 clones, with around nine tenths appearing a single time and less than 30% taken by the ten largest. The source material was peripheral blood, sampled at surgery. Receptor source: a girl under 10 years old with Rasmussen encephalitis and intractable seizures.

V is TRBV24-1 and J is TRBJ1-1, with a tentative D call TRBD1 (6 bases). Germline CDR1 reads KGHDR; CDR2 reads SFDVKD. This CDR3 has 13 amino acids. V lost 4 bases and J 3 bases, leaving 8 bases between the germline ends. The CDR3 DNA reads as TGTGCCACCAGTGAGCGGACAGACACTGAAGCTTTCTTT. Encoded protein: CATSERTDTEAFF.

This chain links TRBV30 with TRBJ2-5; D unclear. The CDR3 spans 12 residues. From germline, CDR1 is GTSNPN and CDR2 SVGIG (reference sequence). Trimming cost V 3 bases and J 6 bases, with 11 bases left between them. CDR3 protein: CAWRVDRKTQYF. The CDR3 coding sequence is TGTGCCTGGAGAGTCGACCGAAAGACCCAGTACTTC.

The V and J genes are TRBV27 and TRBJ1-5, with unresolved D. CDR1 and CDR2 from the germline V gene are MNHEY and SMNVEV (reference sequence). The CDR3 is made up of 15 amino acids. The V end lost 0 bases, the J end lost 4 bases, and 10 bases lay between the germline ends. The CDR3 region is CASSLSWAENQPQHF. CDR3 DNA: TGTGCCAGCAGTTTATCATGGGCAGAAAATCAGCCCCAGCATTTT.

This clone has only a few counts. The chain combines TRBV11-2 with TRBJ2-5; 10 bases line up with TRBD2. V was pared by 2 bases and J by 0 bases, with 12 bases of the junction left unmatched. This CDR3 comprises 19 residues. The germline V gene has CDR1 SGHAT and CDR2 FQNNGV. The CDR3 DNA reads as TGTGCCAGCAGCTTAAACTCAGCGGGGGGGCTTGGGTACCAAGAGACCCAGTACTTC. Translating it yields CASSLNSAGGLGYQETQYF.

The chain couples TRBV15 to TRBJ1-6; D not resolved. Germline V gene data show CDR1 as LNHNV and CDR2 as YYDKDF (reference sequence). Trimming shortened V by 0 bases and J by 10 bases, and 7 bases separated the two germline ends. This CDR3 has 13 residues. CDR3 amino acids: CATSRESGSPLHF. As DNA, the CDR3 is TGTGCCACCAGCAGAGAGAGCGGGTCACCCCTCCACTTT.

The chain carries TRBV28 and TRBJ1-5, with a possible D match to TRBD1 (5 bases). Germline CDR1 reads MDHEN; CDR2 reads SYDVKM. Trimming left V 3 bases short and J 10 bases short, with 16 bases between. CDR3 length: 14 residues. Here the CDR3 reads CASSFRDGDYPQHF. CDR3 sequence (DNA): TGTGCCAGCAGTTTCCGGGACGGAGATTATCCCCAGCATTTT.

The chain uses TRBV7-9 and TRBJ2-3; D perhaps matches TRBD2 (5 bases). The CDR3 consists of 11 residues. Trimming cost V 7 bases and J 5 bases, with 7 bases left between them. Per germline, CDR1 SEHNR and CDR2 FQNEAQ (reference sequence). DNA of the CDR3: TGTGCCAGCACCGCGGGAGATACGCAGTATTTT. Protein product: CASTAGDTQYF.

The V call is TRBV6-5, the J call TRBJ2-1; no clear D. This CDR3 has 11 residues. V was pared by 8 bases and J by 8 bases, with 10 bases between. Germline CDR1 reads MNHEY; CDR2 reads SVGAGI. CDR3 in DNA: TGTGCCAGCGGACGAGGCCATGAGCAGTTCTTC. Amino acid sequence: CASGRGHEQFF.

The chain uses TRBV5-6 and TRBJ1-4; the match to TRBD1 covers 8 bases. There are 15 residues in the CDR3. CDR1 SGHDT and CDR2 YYEEEE come from the germline V gene. The trim removed 5 bases at V and 5 bases at J, leaving 8 bases unmatched. For the CDR3, the DNA is TGTGCCAGCAGTCCGCAGGGGGCGGGGAATGAAAAACTGTTTTTT. Translation gives CASSPQGAGNEKLFF.

This rearrangement joins TRBV5-1 to TRBJ1-1, with TRBD1 identical over 9 bases. Looked up from germline, CDR1 is SGHRS and CDR2 is YFSETQ. V shed 4 bases, J shed 3 bases, and the junction held 7 bases outside the gene matches. This CDR3 has 15 amino acids. Here the CDR3 reads CASSATGGFDTEAFF. The CDR3 region has the DNA TGCGCCAGCAGCGCTACAGGGGGCTTCGACACTGAAGCTTTCTTT. The variable domain in full, completed from reference TRBV5-1 and TRBJ1-1, reads KAGVTQTPRYLIKTRGQQVTLSCSPISGHRSVSWYQQTPGQGLQFLFEYFSETQRNKGNFPGRFSGRQFSNSRSEMNVSTLELGDSALYLCASSATGGFDTEAFFGQGTRLTVV.

This chain links TRBV6-5 with TRBJ1-2; tentative D call: TRBD1 (6 bases). Trimming removed 2 bases at V and 4 bases at J, with 11 bases between. The CDR3 totals 14 residues. Germline loops: CDR1 MNHEY, CDR2 SVGAGI. In DNA, the CDR3 is TGTGCCAGCAGTTACCGGCAGGGGATCTATGGCTACACCTTC. Its translation: CASSYRQGIYGYTF.

The rearrangement joins TRBV4-2 to TRBJ1-1, with D unclear. The CDR3 length is 13 residues. Germline V gene lookup returns CDR1 LGHNA and CDR2 YNFKEQ. Trimming left V 1 base short and J 2 bases short, with 5 bases between. The CDR3 DNA reads as TGTGCCAGCAGCCAAGGTGCAAACACTGAAGCTTTCTTT. Translation gives CASSQGANTEAFF.

This chain uses TRBV4-1 with TRBJ1-4; D uncertain. This CDR3 is 15 amino acids long. V was cut by 0 bases and J by 4 bases, with 9 bases left in between. In germline, CDR1 is MGHRA, CDR2 YSYEKL. The CDR3 DNA is TGCGCCAGCAGCCAAGATCGAGTCCTTAATGAAAAACTGTTTTTT. It specifies CASSQDRVLNEKLFF.

This clone qualifies as medium-sized (0.01 to 0.1%). The chain recombines TRBV4-1 with TRBJ1-6; tentative D call: TRBD1 (5 bases). With 0 bases removed from V and 3 bases from J, the gap between germline ends came to 15 bases. The CDR3 loop spans 18 amino acids. Germline V CDR1 and CDR2: MGHRA, YSYEKL. The CDR3, as DNA: TGCGCCAGCAGCCAAGATCCGGCGCGGGGGGGCTATAATTCACCCCTCCACTTT. It encodes CASSQDPARGGYNSPLHF.

In this sample, this clone turned up once. The chain combines TRBV6-5 with TRBJ1-3; D is unclear. V was clipped by 10 bases and J by 4 bases, with 14 bases between them. Germline assignment: CDR1 MNHEY and CDR2 SVGAGI. The CDR3 is 13 residues long. CDR3 in DNA: TGTGCCACCATTAAGGACGCAGGAAACACCATATATTTT. Translated: CATIKDAGNTIYF.

The chain is built from TRBV5-6 and TRBJ2-3; D call uncertain. Per the germline V gene, CDR1 is SGHDT and CDR2 is YYEEEE. V was trimmed by 0 bases and J by 0 bases, leaving 5 bases between them. The CDR3 totals 14 residues. The CDR3 region is CASSLVQSTDTQYF. In nucleotides, the CDR3 is TGTGCCAGCAGCTTGGTACAGAGCACAGATACGCAGTATTTT.

The J gene is TRBJ1-3, the V gene TRBV18, with D tentatively TRBD1 (5 bases). This CDR3 comprises 15 residues. The germline V and J ends were trimmed by 5 bases and 0 bases, with 11 bases remaining between them. Looked up from germline, CDR1 is KGHSH and CDR2 is LQKENI. DNA for the CDR3: TGTGCCAGCTCATCCGACAGTTTCTCTGGAAACACCATATATTTT. As protein: CASSSDSFSGNTIYF.

The rearrangement links TRBV7-9 to TRBJ1-2; possible D gene TRBD1, 5 bases. Germline CDR1 is SEHNR and CDR2 is FQNEAQ (reference sequence). The V gene lost 5 bases and the J gene lost 6 bases, with 7 bases spanning the gap. This CDR3 is built from 11 residues. The CDR3 DNA follows: TGTGCCAGCAGCCCGGGGGATGGCTACACCTTC. This gives the protein CASSPGDGYTF.

The rearrangement uses TRBV30 and TRBJ1-1, with 7 bases fitting TRBD1. Trimming took 4 bases from V and 1 from J; bases not matched to a gene: 6. The CDR3 runs 14 residues. Germline V CDR1 and CDR2: GTSNPN, SVGIG (reference sequence). CDR3 loop: CAWTPGTANTEAFF. The CDR3 nucleotides read TGTGCCTGGACCCCAGGGACAGCGAACACTGAAGCTTTCTTT. The entire variable domain, with the rest obtained from reference TRBV30 and TRBJ1-1, is as follows: SQTIHQWPATLVQPVGSPLSLECTVEGTSNPNLYWYRQAAGRGLQLLFYSVGIGQISSEVPQNLSASRPQDRQFILSSKKLLLSDSGFYLCAWTPGTANTEAFFGQGTRLTVV.